These 6 T cell receptor beta chains were sequenced from one sample in a study of blood T cell repertoires in COVID-19. Produced via immunoSEQ multiplex PCR; TCRdb's table is partial and in-frame only. The sample yields about half a million clones, roughly 85% seen once. The sample consisted of peripheral blood. Every receptor here comes from a human donor in a cohort sampled during active COVID-19.

In nucleotides, the CDR3 is TGTGCCAGCAGCCCTAGGGTGGGACAGGGTGTCGAGACCCAGTACTTC. Translated, it gives CASSPRVGQGVETQYF. The chain carries TRBV7-2 and TRBJ2-5, with 9 bases identical to TRBD1. Germline CDR1 and CDR2: SGHTA and FQGNSA. The V gene end was trimmed by 5 bases and the J gene end by 5 bases; junction bases not matched to a gene: 12. This CDR3 is built from 16 residues.

This clone was detected only once. The chain carries TRBV27 and TRBJ2-7; perhaps TRBD1 as D (6 bases). Trimming removed 4 bases from V and 4 bases from J, with 14 bases in between. The CDR3 length is 14 residues. The germline CDR1 and CDR2 sequences are MNHEY and SMNVEV (reference sequence). CDR3 protein: CASSSNRELYEQYF. The DNA for the CDR3 is TGTGCCAGCAGTTCAAACAGGGAACTATACGAGCAGTACTTC.

This chain uses TRBV7-3 with TRBJ1-2; 9 nucleotides agree with TRBD1. Germline CDR1 SGHTA, CDR2 FQGTGA. CDR3 size: 17 residues. The ends lost 2 bases at V and 8 bases at J; junction bases unmatched: 15. The CDR3 loop is CASSLGPGEGQGTGYTF. Here the CDR3 DNA reads TGTGCCAGCAGCTTAGGGCCCGGGGAGGGACAGGGTACAGGCTACACCTTC.

This chain joins TRBV6-5 and TRBJ1-2, with TRBD1 identical over 7 bases. V lost 7 bases to trimming and J lost 0 bases; unmatched junction nucleotides: 8. In germline, CDR1 is MNHEY, CDR2 SVGAGI. There are 15 residues in the CDR3. The chain's CDR3 is CASTAPGQPNYGYTF. The DNA of the CDR3 is TGTGCCAGCACGGCGCCGGGACAGCCTAACTATGGCTACACCTTC.

The J gene is TRBJ1-1, the V gene TRBV9; D is undetermined. The CDR3 is made up of 14 amino acids. Deletions cut 4 bases from V and 5 bases from J, with 15 bases between. Germline V gives CDR1 SGDLS, CDR2 YYNGEE. CDR3 sequence: CASSPNWRGTEAFF. The DNA of the CDR3 is TGTGCCAGCAGCCCGAATTGGCGGGGAACTGAAGCTTTCTTT.

The chain uses TRBV7-2 and TRBJ2-3, with TRBD1 as a possible D gene (5 bases). The CDR3 loop spans 15 amino acids. From germline, CDR1 is SGHTA and CDR2 FQGNSA. V dropped 1 base and J dropped 4 bases, with 12 bases sitting between them. The CDR3 sequence is CASSLEDPRADTQYF. The CDR3 coding sequence is TGTGCCAGCAGCTTAGAGGATCCCAGGGCAGATACGCAGTATTTT.